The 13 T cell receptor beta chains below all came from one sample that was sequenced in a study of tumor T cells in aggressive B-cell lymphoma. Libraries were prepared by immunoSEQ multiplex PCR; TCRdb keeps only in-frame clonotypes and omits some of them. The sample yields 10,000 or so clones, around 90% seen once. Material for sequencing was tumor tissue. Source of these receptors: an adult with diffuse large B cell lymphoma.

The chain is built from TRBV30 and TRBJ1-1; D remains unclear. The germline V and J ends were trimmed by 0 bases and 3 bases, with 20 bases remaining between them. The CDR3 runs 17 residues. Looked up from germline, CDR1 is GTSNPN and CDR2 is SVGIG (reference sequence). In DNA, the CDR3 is TGTGCCTGGAGTGTACTTAGAGGGATTGATGGGTACACTGAAGCTTTCTTT. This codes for CAWSVLRGIDGYTEAFF.

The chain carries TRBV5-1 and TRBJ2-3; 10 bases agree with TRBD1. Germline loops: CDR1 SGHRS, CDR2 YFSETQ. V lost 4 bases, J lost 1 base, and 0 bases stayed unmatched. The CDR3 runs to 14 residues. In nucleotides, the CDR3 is TGCGCCAGCAGCGGGACAGGGGGCACAGATACGCAGTATTTT. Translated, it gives CASSGTGGTDTQYF.

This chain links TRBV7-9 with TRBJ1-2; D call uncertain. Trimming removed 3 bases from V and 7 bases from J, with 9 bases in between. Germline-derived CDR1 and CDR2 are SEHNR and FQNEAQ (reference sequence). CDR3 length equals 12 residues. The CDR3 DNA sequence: TGTGCCAGCAGCTTCAAGAGTGGTGGCTACACCTTC. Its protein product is CASSFKSGGYTF.

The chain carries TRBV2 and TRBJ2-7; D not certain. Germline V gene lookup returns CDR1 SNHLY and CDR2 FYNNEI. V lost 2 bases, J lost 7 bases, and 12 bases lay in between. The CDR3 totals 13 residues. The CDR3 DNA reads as TGTGCCAGCAGTGAAACCCCCTCTAGGGAGCAGTACTTC. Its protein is CASSETPSREQYF.

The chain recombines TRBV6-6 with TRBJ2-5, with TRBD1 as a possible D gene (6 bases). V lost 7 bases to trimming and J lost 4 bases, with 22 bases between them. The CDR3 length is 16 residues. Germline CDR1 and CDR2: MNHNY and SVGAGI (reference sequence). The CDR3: CASTPVGRPGAETQYF. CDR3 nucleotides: TGTGCCAGCACCCCCGTAGGTCGGCCAGGGGCAGAGACCCAGTACTTC.

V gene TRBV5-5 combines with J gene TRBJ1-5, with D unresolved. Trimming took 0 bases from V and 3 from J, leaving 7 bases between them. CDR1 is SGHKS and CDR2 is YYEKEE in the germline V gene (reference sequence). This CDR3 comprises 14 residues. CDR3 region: CASSLAGYNQPQHF. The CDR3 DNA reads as TGTGCCAGCAGCTTGGCCGGGTACAATCAGCCCCAGCATTTT.

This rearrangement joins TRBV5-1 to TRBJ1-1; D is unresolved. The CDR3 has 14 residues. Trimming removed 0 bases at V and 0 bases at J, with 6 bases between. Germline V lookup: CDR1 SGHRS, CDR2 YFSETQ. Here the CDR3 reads CASSLGHLNTEAFF. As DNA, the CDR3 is TGCGCCAGCAGCTTGGGGCACCTGAACACTGAAGCTTTCTTT.

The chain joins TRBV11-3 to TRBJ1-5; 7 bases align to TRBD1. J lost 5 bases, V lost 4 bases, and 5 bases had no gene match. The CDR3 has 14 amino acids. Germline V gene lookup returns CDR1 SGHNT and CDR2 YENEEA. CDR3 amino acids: CASSSRGADQPQHF. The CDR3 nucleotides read TGTGCCAGCAGCTCCAGGGGGGCGGATCAGCCCCAGCATTTT.

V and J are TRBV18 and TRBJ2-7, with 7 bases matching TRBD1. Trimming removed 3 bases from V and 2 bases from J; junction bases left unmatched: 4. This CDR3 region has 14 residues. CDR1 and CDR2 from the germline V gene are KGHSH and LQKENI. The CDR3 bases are TGTGCCAGCTCACCTTACAGGGGAACCTACGAGCAGTACTTC. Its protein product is CASSPYRGTYEQYF.

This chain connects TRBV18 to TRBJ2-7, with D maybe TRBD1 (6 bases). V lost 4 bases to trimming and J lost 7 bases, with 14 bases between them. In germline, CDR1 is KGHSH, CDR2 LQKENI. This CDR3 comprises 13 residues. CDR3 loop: CASSLQGSWEQYF. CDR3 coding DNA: TGTGCCAGCTCACTGCAGGGGTCATGGGAGCAGTACTTC.

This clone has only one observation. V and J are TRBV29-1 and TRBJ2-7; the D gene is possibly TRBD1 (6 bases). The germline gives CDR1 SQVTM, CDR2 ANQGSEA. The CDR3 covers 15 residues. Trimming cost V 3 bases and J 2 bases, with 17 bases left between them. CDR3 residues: CSVEGKQGVPYEQYF. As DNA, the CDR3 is TGCAGCGTTGAGGGGAAACAGGGTGTCCCCTACGAGCAGTACTTC.

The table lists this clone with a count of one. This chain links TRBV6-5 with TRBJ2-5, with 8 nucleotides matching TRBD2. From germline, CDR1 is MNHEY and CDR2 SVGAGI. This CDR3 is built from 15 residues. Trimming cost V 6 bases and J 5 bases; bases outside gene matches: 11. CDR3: CASSPPGVAGETQYF. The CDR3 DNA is TGTGCCAGCAGCCCCCCCGGGGTAGCGGGGGAGACCCAGTACTTC.

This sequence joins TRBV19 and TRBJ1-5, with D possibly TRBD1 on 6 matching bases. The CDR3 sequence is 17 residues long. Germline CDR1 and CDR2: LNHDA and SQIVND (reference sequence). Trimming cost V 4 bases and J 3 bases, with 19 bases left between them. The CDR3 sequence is CASSRRGQGIYNQPQHF. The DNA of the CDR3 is TGTGCCAGTAGTAGGCGCGGGCAGGGGATATACAATCAGCCCCAGCATTTT.